The rows below give T cell receptor beta chains drawn from one sample of a study of PD-1 blockade in classical Hodgkin lymphoma. The data were produced by immunoSEQ multiplex PCR, yet TCRdb's version contains in-frame clones alone and is incomplete. The sample lists around 92,000 clones, 65% to 85% occurring once. Sequenced material: peripheral blood mononuclear cells (PBMCs), taken before the fourth cycle of nivolumab. The receptor source for this set is a human donor with classical Hodgkin lymphoma. Each CDR3 is given without its conserved first and last residue.

J,V,CDR3
TRBJ2-3,TRBV5-6,ASSLGGIGTQY
TRBJ2-5,TRBV19,ASSETSGSRGTQY
TRBJ2-1,TRBV7-2,ASSPRQRGYNEQF
TRBJ1-3,TRBV13,ASSLGGRSSGNTIY
TRBJ2-3,TRBV14,ASSQRGGTDTQY
TRBJ1-1,TRBV28,ASSPEGSNTEAF
TRBJ1-1,TRBV4-2,ASSQDFRQNTEAF
TRBJ2-1,TRBV7-8,ASSRGLARYNEQF
TRBJ2-4,TRBV14,ASSQDLTGTSGARRNIQY
TRBJ2-1,TRBV10-3,AISERRDTEQF
TRBJ2-7,TRBV7-2,ASSLGDLGEQY
TRBJ2-1,TRBV19,ASNLLGLAENEQF
TRBJ2-1,TRBV7-2,ASSSQASGSRGF
TRBJ1-5,TRBV15,ATSDPQGANFQPQH
TRBJ2-7,TRBV7-2,ASSLDGSGVYEQY
TRBJ2-1,TRBV5-1,ASRGLAGGDEQF
TRBJ2-1,TRBV7-9,ASSQTGTEYNEQF
TRBJ2-7,TRBV30,AWSLKGGTALYEQY
TRBJ2-7,TRBV19,ASSPPPWTGGFNEQY
TRBJ2-2,TRBV4-1,ASSPRGGAGELF
TRBJ2-7,TRBV14,ASSPLTIVDEQY
TRBJ2-7,TRBV6-1,ASSDPGLADYEQY
TRBJ2-5,TRBV10-3,AISEYRETQY
TRBJ1-5,TRBV6-5,ASLGQGAFQPQH
TRBJ1-1,TRBV19,ASSVKTGGVEAF
TRBJ1-3,TRBV9,ASSVVSGTISGNTIY
TRBJ2-7,TRBV6-1,ASSEPTPGGYEQY
TRBJ2-2,TRBV5-1,ASSQTGNTGELF
TRBJ2-7,TRBV7-2,ASSLPQGDRLEQY
TRBJ2-7,TRBV5-8,ASSLGYSYEQY
TRBJ1-2,TRBV6-1,ASNGQLGYT
TRBJ1-1,TRBV30,AWSVLSGEAF
TRBJ2-3,TRBV6-4,ASSDSRTYSTDTQY
TRBJ1-2,TRBV10-3,ATTPEVSGGYT
TRBJ2-4,TRBV5-4,ASSLRGGGKNIQY
TRBJ1-2,TRBV28,ASTQGSPNYGYT
TRBJ2-5,TRBV9,ASSVSHRGSWGGRVRETQY
TRBJ1-5,TRBV19,ASGRPQVEQPQH
TRBJ2-2,TRBV5-4,ASSLVGTSGTGELF
TRBJ2-2,TRBV6-5,ASSYQGVSGELF
TRBJ1-4,TRBV29-1,SVQRSANEKLF
TRBJ2-2,TRBV6-5,ASSYEGSGGTGELF